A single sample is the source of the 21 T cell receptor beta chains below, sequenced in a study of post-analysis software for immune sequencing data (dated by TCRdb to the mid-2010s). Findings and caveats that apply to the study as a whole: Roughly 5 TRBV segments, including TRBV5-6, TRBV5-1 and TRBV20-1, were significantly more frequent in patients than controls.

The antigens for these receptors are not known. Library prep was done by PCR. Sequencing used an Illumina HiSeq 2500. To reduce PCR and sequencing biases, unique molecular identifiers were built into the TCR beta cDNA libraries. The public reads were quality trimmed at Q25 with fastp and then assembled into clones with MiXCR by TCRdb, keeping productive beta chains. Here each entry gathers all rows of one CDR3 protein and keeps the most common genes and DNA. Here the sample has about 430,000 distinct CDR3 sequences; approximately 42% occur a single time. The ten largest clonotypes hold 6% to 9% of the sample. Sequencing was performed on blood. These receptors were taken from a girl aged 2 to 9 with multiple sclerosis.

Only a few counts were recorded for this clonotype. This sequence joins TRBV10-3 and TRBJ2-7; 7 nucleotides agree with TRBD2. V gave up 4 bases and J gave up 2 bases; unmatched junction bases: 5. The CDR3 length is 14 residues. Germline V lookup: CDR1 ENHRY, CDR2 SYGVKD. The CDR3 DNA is TGTGCCATCAGTGGGGGGGGGAGCACCTACGAGCAGTACTTC. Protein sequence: CAISGGGSTYEQYF.

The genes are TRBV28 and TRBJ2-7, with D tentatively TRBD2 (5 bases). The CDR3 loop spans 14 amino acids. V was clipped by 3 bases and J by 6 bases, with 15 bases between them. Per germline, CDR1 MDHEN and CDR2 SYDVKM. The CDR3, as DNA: TGTGCCAGCAGTTTCTGGGATGGAGGTTCCGAGCAGTACTTC. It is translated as CASSFWDGGSEQYF.

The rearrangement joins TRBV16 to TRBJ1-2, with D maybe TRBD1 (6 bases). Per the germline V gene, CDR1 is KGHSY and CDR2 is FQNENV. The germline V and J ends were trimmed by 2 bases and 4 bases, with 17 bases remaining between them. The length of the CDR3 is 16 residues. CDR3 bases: TGTGCCAGCAGCCAAATACAGGGCGGTGGGCCCTATGGCTACACCTTC. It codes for CASSQIQGGGPYGYTF.

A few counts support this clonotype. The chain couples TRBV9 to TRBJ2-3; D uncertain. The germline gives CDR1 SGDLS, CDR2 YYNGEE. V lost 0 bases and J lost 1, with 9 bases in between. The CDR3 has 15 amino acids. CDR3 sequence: CASSVGTSGTDTQYF. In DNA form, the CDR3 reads TGTGCCAGCAGCGTAGGCACCTCTGGCACAGATACGCAGTATTTT.

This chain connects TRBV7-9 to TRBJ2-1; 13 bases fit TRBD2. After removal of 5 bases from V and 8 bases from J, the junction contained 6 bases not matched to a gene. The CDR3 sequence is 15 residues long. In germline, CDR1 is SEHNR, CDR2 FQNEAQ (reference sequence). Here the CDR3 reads CASSRTSGGAHEQFF. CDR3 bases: TGTGCCAGCAGCCGAACTAGCGGGGGGGCCCATGAGCAGTTCTTC.

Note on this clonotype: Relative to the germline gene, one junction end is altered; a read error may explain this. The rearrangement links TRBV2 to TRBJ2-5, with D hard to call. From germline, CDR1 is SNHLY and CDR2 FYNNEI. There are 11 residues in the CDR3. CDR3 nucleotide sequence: TGTGTCAGCAGCGAGATTCAAGAGCAGTACTTC. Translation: CVSSEIQEQYF.

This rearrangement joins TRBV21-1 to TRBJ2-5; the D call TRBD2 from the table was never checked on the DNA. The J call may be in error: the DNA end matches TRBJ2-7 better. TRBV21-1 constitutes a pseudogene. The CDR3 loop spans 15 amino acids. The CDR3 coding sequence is TGTGCCAGCAGCACGAATCGACTAGCGGGAGACGAGCAGTACTTC. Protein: CASSTNRLAGDEQYF.

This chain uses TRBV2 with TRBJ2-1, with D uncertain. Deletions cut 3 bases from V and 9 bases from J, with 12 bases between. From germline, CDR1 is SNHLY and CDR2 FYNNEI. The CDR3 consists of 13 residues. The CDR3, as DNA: TGTGCCAGCAGTGACGACCTAGGGCTTGAGCAGTTCTTC. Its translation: CASSDDLGLEQFF.

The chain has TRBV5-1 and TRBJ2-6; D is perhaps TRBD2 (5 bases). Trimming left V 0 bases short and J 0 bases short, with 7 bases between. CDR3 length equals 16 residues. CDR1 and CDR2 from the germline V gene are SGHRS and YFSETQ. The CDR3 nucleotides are TGCGCCAGCAGCTTGGGACGGGACTCTGGGGCCAACGTCCTGACTTTC. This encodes CASSLGRDSGANVLTF.

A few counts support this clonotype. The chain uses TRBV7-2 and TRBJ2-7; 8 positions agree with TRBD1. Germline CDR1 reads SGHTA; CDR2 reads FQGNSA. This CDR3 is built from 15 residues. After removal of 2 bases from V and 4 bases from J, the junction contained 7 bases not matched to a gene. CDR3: CASSLISGQGYEQYF. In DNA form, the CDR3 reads TGTGCCAGCAGCTTAATTTCCGGACAGGGTTACGAGCAGTACTTC.

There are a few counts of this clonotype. The CDR3 reads CASSLEGIPEAFF. The CDR3 nucleotides are TGTGCCAGCAGCTTGGAGGGCATTCCTGAAGCTTTCTTT. The chain has TRBV5-5 and TRBJ1-1; D remains unclear. Trimming took off 0 bases at V and 6 bases at J, with 9 bases between the two ends. The length of the CDR3 is 13 residues. CDR1 and CDR2 (germline): SGHKS, YYEKEE (reference sequence).

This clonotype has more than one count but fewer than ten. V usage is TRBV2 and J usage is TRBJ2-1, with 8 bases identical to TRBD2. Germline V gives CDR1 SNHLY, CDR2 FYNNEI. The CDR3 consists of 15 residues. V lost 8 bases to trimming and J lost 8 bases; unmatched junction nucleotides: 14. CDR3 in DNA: TGTGCCAGCGAGTCAAGCGGGGGAGGGACGTATGAGCAGTTCTTC. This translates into CASESSGGGTYEQFF.

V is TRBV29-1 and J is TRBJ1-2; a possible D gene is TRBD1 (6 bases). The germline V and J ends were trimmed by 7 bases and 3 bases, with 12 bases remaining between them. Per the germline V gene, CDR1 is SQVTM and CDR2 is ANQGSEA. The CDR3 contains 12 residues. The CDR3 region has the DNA TGCAGCGCGCATACAGGGTACTATGGCTACACCTTC. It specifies CSAHTGYYGYTF.

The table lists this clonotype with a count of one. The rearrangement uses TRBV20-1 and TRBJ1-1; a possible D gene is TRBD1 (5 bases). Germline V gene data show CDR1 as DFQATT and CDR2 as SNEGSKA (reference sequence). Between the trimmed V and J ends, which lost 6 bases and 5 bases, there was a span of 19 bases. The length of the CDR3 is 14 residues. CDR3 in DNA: TGCAGTGCCGTCTTAGTTGGGGCGGGGACTGAAGCTTTCTTT. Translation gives CSAVLVGAGTEAFF.

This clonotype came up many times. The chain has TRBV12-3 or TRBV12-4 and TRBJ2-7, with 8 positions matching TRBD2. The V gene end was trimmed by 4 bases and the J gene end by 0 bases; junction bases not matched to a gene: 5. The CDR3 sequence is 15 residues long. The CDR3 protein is CASSSTSGYSYEQYF. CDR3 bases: TGTGCCAGCAGTTCCACTAGCGGTTACTCCTACGAGCAGTACTTC.

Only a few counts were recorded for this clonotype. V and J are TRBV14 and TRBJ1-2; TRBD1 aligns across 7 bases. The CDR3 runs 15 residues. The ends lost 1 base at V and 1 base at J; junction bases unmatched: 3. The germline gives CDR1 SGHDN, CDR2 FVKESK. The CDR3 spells CASSQVQGGNYGYTF. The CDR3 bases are TGTGCCAGCAGCCAAGTCCAGGGGGGTAACTATGGCTACACCTTC.

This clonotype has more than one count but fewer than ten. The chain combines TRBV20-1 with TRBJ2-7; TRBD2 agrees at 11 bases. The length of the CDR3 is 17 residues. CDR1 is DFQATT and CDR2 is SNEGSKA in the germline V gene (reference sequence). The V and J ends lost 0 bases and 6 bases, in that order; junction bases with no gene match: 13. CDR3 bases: TGCAGTGCTAGAGATTTTGGCCAGTCTAGCGGGAGGCGCGAGCAGTACTTC. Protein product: CSARDFGQSSGRREQYF.

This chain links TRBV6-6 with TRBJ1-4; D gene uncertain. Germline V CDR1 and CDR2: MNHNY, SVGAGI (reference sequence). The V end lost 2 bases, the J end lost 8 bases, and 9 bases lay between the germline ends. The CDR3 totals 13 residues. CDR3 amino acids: CASSYGLGEKLFF. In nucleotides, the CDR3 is TGTGCCAGCAGTTACGGCCTTGGCGAAAAACTGTTTTTT.

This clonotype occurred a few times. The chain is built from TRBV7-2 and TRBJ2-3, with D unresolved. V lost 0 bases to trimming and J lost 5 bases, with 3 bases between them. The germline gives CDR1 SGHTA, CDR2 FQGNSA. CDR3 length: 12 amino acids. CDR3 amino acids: CASSLAIDTQYF. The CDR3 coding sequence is TGTGCCAGCAGCTTAGCGATAGATACGCAGTATTTT.

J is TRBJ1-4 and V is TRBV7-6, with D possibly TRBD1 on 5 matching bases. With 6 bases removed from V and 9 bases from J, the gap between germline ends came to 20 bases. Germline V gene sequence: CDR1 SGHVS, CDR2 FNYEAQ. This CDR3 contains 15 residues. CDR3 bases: TGTGCCAGCAGTTTTAATCGTACCAGGGCCCAAAAACTGTTTTTT. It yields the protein CASSFNRTRAQKLFF.

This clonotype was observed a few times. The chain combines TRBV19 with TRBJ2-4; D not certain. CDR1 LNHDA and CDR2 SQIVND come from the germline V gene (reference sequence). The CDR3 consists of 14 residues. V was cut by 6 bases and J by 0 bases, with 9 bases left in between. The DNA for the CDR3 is TGTGCCAGTAGGTCGAGGTTAGCCAAAAACATTCAGTACTTC. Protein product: CASRSRLAKNIQYF.